Each of the 28 T cell receptor beta chains below was sequenced from the same sample in a study of blood T cell repertoires in COVID-19. Assay used: immunoSEQ multiplex PCR; TCRdb lists only in-frame clones, some missing. The data hold hundreds of thousands of clones, with 65% to 90% observed a single time. The sample was peripheral blood. These receptors were obtained from a human donor in a cohort sampled during active COVID-19.

The genes are TRBV19 and TRBJ2-7; 10 bases map to TRBD2. The CDR3 spans 15 residues. From germline, CDR1 is LNHDA and CDR2 SQIVND (reference sequence). The ends lost 3 bases at V and 2 bases at J; junction bases unmatched: 4. CDR3 DNA: TGTGCCAGTAGTATGAGCGGGGGGGCAGCCTACGAGCAGTACTTC. Translated, it gives CASSMSGGAAYEQYF.

The chain combines TRBV3-1 (or the pseudogene TRBV3-2) with TRBJ2-2; 15 bases map to TRBD2. Germline lookup yields CDR1 LGHDT and CDR2 YNNKEL (reference sequence). This CDR3 is built from 18 residues. V shed 7 bases, J shed 6 bases, and the junction held 12 bases outside the gene matches. CDR3 sequence (DNA): TGTGCCAGCACCCGGACTAGCGGGAGGGCCAAGTTTTCCGGGGAGCTGTTTTTT. Translated: CASTRTSGRAKFSGELFF.

The DNA of the CDR3 is TGTGCCAGCAGTCTCGGGGGTTATAATTCACCCCTCCACTTT. This codes for CASSLGGYNSPLHF. The gene calls are TRBV27 and TRBJ1-6; D perhaps matches TRBD1 (5 bases). This CDR3 is built from 14 residues. Trimming took off 5 bases at V and 4 bases at J, with 9 bases between the two ends. Germline V gene data show CDR1 as MNHEY and CDR2 as SMNVEV (reference sequence).

CDR3 amino acids: CASSFLGVGELFF. In DNA form, the CDR3 reads TGTGCCAGCAGCTTCCTAGGAGTCGGGGAGCTGTTTTTT. This rearrangement joins TRBV11-3 to TRBJ2-2, with D unclear. The CDR3 totals 13 residues. The V gene's germline CDR1 is SGHNT and CDR2 YENEEA. V lost 3 bases and J lost 7, with 9 bases in between.

The V and J genes are TRBV29-1 and TRBJ1-5, with no clear D. CDR1 and CDR2 from the germline V gene are SQVTM and ANQGSEA. The CDR3 extends over 12 amino acids. Trimming stripped 5 bases from V and 6 bases from J, with 11 bases between. The CDR3: CSVSTAGQPQHF. The CDR3 DNA is TGCAGCGTTTCAACAGCCGGTCAGCCCCAGCATTTT.

The chain has TRBV24-1 and TRBJ2-3; 7 bases are a match to TRBD2. The length of the CDR3 is 14 residues. V gave up 9 bases and J gave up 0 bases; unmatched junction bases: 5. CDR1 and CDR2 from the germline V gene are KGHDR and SFDVKD. The CDR3: CATGGVPSTDTQYF. The CDR3 DNA follows: TGTGCCACCGGGGGGGTCCCCAGCACAGATACGCAGTATTTT.

This clone appeared a few times. This chain connects TRBV6-6 to TRBJ1-1; no clear D gene. Germline V CDR1 and CDR2: MNHNY, SVGAGI (reference sequence). The CDR3 is 13 amino acids. The V and J ends lost 10 bases and 2 bases respectively, with 14 bases between them. This CDR3 is CATTSVANTEAFF. The CDR3 nucleotides read TGTGCCACCACGAGCGTGGCAAACACTGAAGCTTTCTTT.

The V and J genes are TRBV6-6 and TRBJ1-4, with D possibly matching TRBD1 (6 bases). The V gene's germline CDR1 is MNHNY and CDR2 SVGAGI (reference sequence). Trimming removed 5 bases from V and 0 bases from J, with 28 bases in between. This CDR3 is built from 21 residues. CDR3 nucleotide sequence: TGTGCCAGCAGTCCTCCACCCTATGGGCAGGGGATTTTGACAACTAATGAAAAACTGTTTTTT. Its translation: CASSPPPYGQGILTTNEKLFF.

V usage is TRBV27 and J usage is TRBJ2-5; 9 bases match TRBD1. The V gene end was trimmed by 6 bases and the J gene end by 5 bases; junction bases not matched to a gene: 7. The CDR3 has 14 amino acids. Per germline, CDR1 MNHEY and CDR2 SMNVEV (reference sequence). The CDR3 sequence is CASSLPTGGETQYF. In DNA, the CDR3 is TGTGCCAGCAGCCTACCGACAGGGGGGGAGACCCAGTACTTC.

This clone was seen only a few times. CDR3: CASSWQGGGGEQYF. The CDR3 DNA reads TGCGCCAGCAGCTGGCAGGGAGGCGGCGGCGAGCAGTACTTC. The rearrangement joins TRBV5-1 to TRBJ2-7; D is possibly TRBD2 (6 bases). The V end lost 3 bases, the J end lost 6 bases, and 16 bases lay between the germline ends. CDR1 is SGHRS, CDR2 YFSETQ, per germline. This CDR3 has 14 residues.

V gene TRBV4-1 combines with J gene TRBJ1-2; D unresolved. Deletions cut 1 base from V and 7 bases from J, with 13 bases between. CDR3 length: 14 amino acids. Germline-derived CDR1 and CDR2 are MGHRA and YSYEKL. This chain's CDR3 is CASSQGEGLSGYTF. The CDR3 coding sequence is TGCGCCAGCAGCCAAGGGGAGGGCCTTAGTGGCTACACCTTC.

The chain combines TRBV10-3 with TRBJ2-7, with D maybe TRBD1 (6 bases). Trimming left V 4 bases short and J 1 base short, with 8 bases between. From germline, CDR1 is ENHRY and CDR2 SYGVKD. The CDR3 is 13 amino acids. CDR3 sequence (DNA): TGTGCCATCAGTGGGACAGTTTCCTACGAGCAGTACTTC. Translation gives CAISGTVSYEQYF.

The rearrangement uses TRBV6-5 and TRBJ2-1; D might be TRBD1 (6 bases). The CDR3 extends over 14 amino acids. The germline V gene encodes CDR1 MNHEY and CDR2 SVGAGI. V was cut by 6 bases and J by 6 bases, with 15 bases left in between. The CDR3 here is CASRDPMGANEQFF. The CDR3 region has the DNA TGTGCCAGCAGGGACCCAATGGGGGCCAATGAGCAGTTCTTC.

This chain links TRBV19 with TRBJ2-3, with 7 nucleotides matching TRBD1. Trimming at V came to 5 bases and at J to 5 bases, leaving 19 bases not matched to a gene. This CDR3 has 18 amino acids. The germline gives CDR1 LNHDA, CDR2 SQIVND (reference sequence). CDR3 loop: CASSSRGQAQWGGDTQYF. DNA of the CDR3: TGTGCCAGTAGTTCCAGAGGACAGGCCCAATGGGGCGGAGATACGCAGTATTTT.

This clone was seen once. The chain has TRBV6-1 and TRBJ1-1, with 8 bases fitting TRBD1. The length of the CDR3 is 15 residues. V lost 1 base and J lost 1; bases outside the gene matches: 2. From germline, CDR1 is MNHNS and CDR2 SASEGT. CDR3 DNA sequence: TGTGCCAGCAGTGAAGGTGGGACAGGGAACACTGAAGCTTTCTTT. It is translated as CASSEGGTGNTEAFF.

This chain connects TRBV19 to TRBJ2-3, with a tentative D call TRBD2 (6 bases). CDR1 is LNHDA, CDR2 SQIVND, per germline (reference sequence). This CDR3 has 14 residues. The ends were cut back, 5 bases at V and 1 base at J, with 10 bases in the middle. CDR3 in amino acids: CASSAGLRTDTQYF. Written as DNA, the CDR3 is TGTGCCAGTAGTGCAGGACTACGCACAGATACGCAGTATTTT.

V is TRBV6-5 and J is TRBJ1-2; 7 positions match TRBD1. The CDR3 sequence is 14 residues long. Trimming cost V 6 bases and J 0 bases; bases outside gene matches: 4. Per germline, CDR1 MNHEY and CDR2 SVGAGI. This CDR3 is CASSRQGSNYGYTF. CDR3 nucleotide sequence: TGTGCCAGCAGCCGACAGGGATCTAACTATGGCTACACCTTC.

The CDR3 is CASSLGLPNTEAFF. As DNA, the CDR3 is TGTGCCAGCAGCCTTGGACTGCCGAACACTGAAGCTTTCTTT. The chain couples TRBV6-5 to TRBJ1-1; D is unclear. Trimming left V 6 bases short and J 1 base short, with 12 bases between. Germline-derived CDR1 and CDR2 are MNHEY and SVGAGI. The CDR3 extends over 14 amino acids.

The genes are TRBV19 and TRBJ1-4, with D tentatively TRBD1 (5 bases). CDR1 LNHDA and CDR2 SQIVND come from the germline V gene (reference sequence). The CDR3 contains 16 residues. Trimming cost V 2 bases and J 7 bases, with 17 bases left between them. The CDR3 is CASSIRLGERSEKLFF. CDR3 in DNA: TGTGCCAGTAGTATAAGACTAGGGGAACGGAGTGAAAAACTGTTTTTT.

The chain joins TRBV28 to TRBJ2-5; D is perhaps TRBD2 (6 bases). Germline V lookup: CDR1 MDHEN, CDR2 SYDVKM. The CDR3 has 14 amino acids. The germline V and J ends were trimmed by 6 bases and 4 bases, with 15 bases remaining between them. This CDR3 reads CASSRTGSRETQYF. Written as DNA, the CDR3 is TGTGCCAGCAGCCGAACCGGGAGTCGAGAGACCCAGTACTTC.

The chain couples TRBV4-1 to TRBJ1-4; D is ambiguous. This CDR3 has 13 amino acids. The V end lost 1 base, the J end lost 8 bases, and 8 bases lay between the germline ends. Germline V gene lookup returns CDR1 MGHRA and CDR2 YSYEKL. The CDR3 spells CASSQVWSEKLFF. The CDR3 DNA sequence: TGCGCCAGCAGCCAAGTATGGAGCGAAAAACTGTTTTTT.

The V gene is TRBV6-1, the J gene TRBJ2-2; 7 bases line up with TRBD1. Trimming took 0 bases from V and 5 from J; bases not matched to a gene: 3. The CDR3 is 15 amino acids. Germline CDR1 MNHNS, CDR2 SASEGT. DNA of the CDR3: TGTGCCAGCAGTGAAGCCCAACAGGGGACCGGGGAGCTGTTTTTT. Encoded protein: CASSEAQQGTGELFF.

The chain has TRBV25-1 and TRBJ1-4, with TRBD1 identical over 10 bases. The CDR3 runs to 12 residues. Germline V CDR1 and CDR2: MGHDK, SYGVNS. With V trimmed by 8 bases and J by 10 bases, 4 bases remained unmatched. The chain's CDR3 is CASGTGVGKLFF. CDR3 DNA: TGTGCCAGCGGGACAGGGGTTGGAAAACTGTTTTTT. The entire variable domain, with the rest obtained from reference TRBV25-1 and TRBJ1-4, is as follows: EADIYQTPRYLVIGTGKKITLECSQTMGHDKMYWYQQDPGMELHLIHYSYGVNSTEKGDLSSESTVSRIRTEHFPLTLESARPSHTSQYLCASGTGVGKLFFGSGTQLSVL.

The V gene is TRBV15, the J gene TRBJ2-3; maybe TRBD2 (5 bases). The CDR3 length is 16 residues. V shed 0 bases and J shed 5 bases, with 15 bases lying between them. In germline, CDR1 is LNHNV, CDR2 YYDKDF (reference sequence). DNA of the CDR3: TGTGCCACCAGCAGAGATATCGGTAGACGGGAAGATACGCAGTATTTT. Protein sequence: CATSRDIGRREDTQYF. The whole variable domain, remainder taken from reference TRBV15 and TRBJ2-3, is DAMVIQNPRYQVTQFGKPVTLSCSQTLNHNVMYWYQQKSSQAPKLLFHYYDKDFNNEADTPDNFQSRRPNTSFCFLDIRSPGLGDTAMYLCATSRDIGRREDTQYFGPGTRLTVL.

The chain couples TRBV2 to TRBJ2-1, with a possible D match to TRBD2 (5 bases). This CDR3 spans 11 amino acids. Trimming cost V 8 bases and J 7 bases, with 9 bases left between them. Germline V lookup: CDR1 SNHLY, CDR2 FYNNEI. The CDR3 spells CASEWRNEQFF. CDR3 DNA: TGTGCCAGCGAATGGAGGAATGAGCAGTTCTTC.

The chain joins TRBV19 to TRBJ2-2; 11 positions agree with TRBD2. Germline CDR1 reads LNHDA; CDR2 reads SQIVND (reference sequence). This CDR3 contains 20 residues. J gave up 6 bases and V 9 bases, and 24 bases lay outside the gene matches. The CDR3 coding sequence is TGTGCCAGCCAGTATCGAAAAACTAGCGGGGGAGCTGGAGGGTCCGGGGAGCTGTTTTTT. Protein product: CASQYRKTSGGAGGSGELFF. The variable domain in full, with the rest retrieved from reference TRBV19 and TRBJ2-2, is DGGITQSPKYLFRKEGQNVTLSCEQNLNHDAMYWYRQDPGQGLRLIYYSQIVNDFQKGDIAEGYSVSREKKESFPLTVTSAQKNPTAFYLCASQYRKTSGGAGGSGELFFGEGSRLTVL.

The chain joins TRBV14 to TRBJ2-7, with D hard to call. In germline, CDR1 is SGHDN, CDR2 FVKESK. V dropped 1 base and J dropped 7 bases, with 11 bases sitting between them. The CDR3 is made up of 13 amino acids. CDR3 nucleotide sequence: TGTGCCAGCAGCCAAGTTTCGTACATAGAGCAGTACTTC. Its protein is CASSQVSYIEQYF.

In regard to this clone: This sample includes further DNA sequences coding for the same CDR3. The CDR3 here is CASSRGNQPQHF. As DNA, the CDR3 is TGTGCCAGTAGTCGGGGAAATCAGCCCCAGCATTTT. The chain carries TRBV19 and TRBJ1-5, with D unresolved. The CDR3 has 12 amino acids. Germline lookup yields CDR1 LNHDA and CDR2 SQIVND (reference sequence). Deletions cut 5 bases from V and 4 bases from J, with 6 bases between.